The present TCR beta chain was sequenced within a study of blood T cell repertoires in COVID-19. Study-level background: Samples came from the United States, Italy and Spain, spanning acute and convalescent COVID-19.

CDR3 length: 14 residues. Trimming removed 7 bases at V and 5 bases at J, with 17 bases between. The germline CDR1 and CDR2 sequences are SNHLY and FYNNEI. Some clones are missing from TCRdb's copy, which holds only in-frame ones; the method was immunoSEQ multiplex PCR. Among tens of thousands of clones listed, about 74% were seen once. The clonotype comes from a human donor with acute or convalescent COVID-19. The donor label of this sample is uncertain. The chain has TRBV2 and TRBJ2-5; tentative D call: TRBD2 (6 bases). Sequenced: peripheral blood. The CDR3 reads CASTLAGRGETQYF. The CDR3 DNA sequence: TGTGCCAGCACCCTTGCGGGCCGGGGGGAGACCCAGTACTTC.